These 14 T cell receptor beta chains were sequenced from one sample in a study of vaccination effects on CD4 cells after COVID-19. The antigens these receptors bind are not known. Method: immunoSEQ multiplex PCR; TCRdb's copy keeps in-frame clones and lacks some. The table has around 81,000 clones, roughly 80% seen once. Antigen-specific CD4+ T cells expanded by the ViraFEST assay with viral peptide pools were then sequenced. Investigators separated out CD4+ T cells once approximately 10 days of culture had passed. Each participant received a vaccine that was either BNT162b2 or mRNA-1273, given as two doses. Here the sequenced sample was CD4+ T cells from PBMCs cultured with HCoV-OC43 spike peptides, taken after COVID-19 vaccination. Subset noted: HCoV-OC43 spike overlapping peptide pool stimulation. The receptor source for this set is a human donor who received a COVID-19 vaccine.

V usage is TRBV7-8 and J usage is TRBJ2-7, with 8 bases matching TRBD1. The CDR3 is 15 residues long. The J segment lost 1 base and the V segment lost 1 base, leaving 3 bases of the junction unmatched. CDR1 is SGHVS, CDR2 FQNEAQ, per germline. The CDR3 here is CASSLGTGRSYEQYV. The CDR3 bases are TGTGCCAGCAGCTTAGGGACAGGGAGATCCTACGAGCAGTACGTC.

The chain couples TRBV18 to TRBJ1-6; the match to TRBD1 covers 9 bases. The CDR3 loop spans 15 amino acids. CDR1 and CDR2 from the germline V gene are KGHSH and LQKENI. Losses at the gene ends were 3 bases for V and 6 bases for J; bases not matched to a gene: 3. Here the CDR3 DNA reads TGTGCCAGCTCACCCGCGACAGGGGGTAATTCACCCCTCCACTTT. Protein: CASSPATGGNSPLHF.

The chain recombines TRBV7-9 with TRBJ2-7; a possible D gene is TRBD1 (6 bases). Germline V CDR1 and CDR2: SEHNR, FQNEAQ (reference sequence). This CDR3 spans 13 amino acids. Trimming took 2 bases from V and 5 from J, leaving 10 bases between them. CDR3 DNA: TGTGCCAGCAGCTTAACAGGGAACCACGAGCAGTACGTC. This encodes CASSLTGNHEQYV.

This rearrangement joins TRBV7-3 to TRBJ1-3; D call uncertain. The CDR3 consists of 13 residues. Germline V lookup: CDR1 SGHTA, CDR2 FQGTGA. V dropped 3 bases and J dropped 0 bases, with 3 bases sitting between them. The CDR3 reads CASSLDSGNTIYF. The CDR3 nucleotides read TGTGCCAGCAGCTTGGACTCTGGAAACACCATATATTTT.

The chain links TRBV18 to TRBJ2-5; perhaps TRBD1 as D (5 bases). The CDR3 has 13 residues. Trimming removed 2 bases at V and 5 bases at J, with 9 bases between. CDR1 is KGHSH, CDR2 LQKENI, per germline. The CDR3, as DNA: TGTGCCAGCTCACCAAGCAGGGCGGAGACCCAGTACTTC. It yields the protein CASSPSRAETQYF.

This clone was observed a single time. This chain connects TRBV5-6 to TRBJ1-3; D uncertain. The CDR3 covers 14 residues. Germline CDR1 reads SGHDT; CDR2 reads YYEEEE. Trimming took 4 bases from V and 2 from J, leaving 10 bases between them. CDR3 residues: CASSPVGTGNTIYF. CDR3 bases: TGTGCCAGCAGCCCTGTGGGTACTGGAAACACCATATATTTT.

This chain connects TRBV20-1 to TRBJ1-2; D is unresolved. Germline lookup yields CDR1 DFQATT and CDR2 SNEGSKA (reference sequence). CDR3 length equals 15 residues. V gave up 3 bases and J gave up 4 bases, with 18 bases separating them. For the CDR3, the DNA is TGCAGTGCTAGTTTCCCGCGTGGAGGTCTCTATGGCTACACCTTC. It translates to CSASFPRGGLYGYTF.

The chain recombines TRBV9 with TRBJ2-1, with a possible D match to TRBD2 (6 bases). The CDR3 length is 15 residues. V was cut by 0 bases and J by 9 bases, with 16 bases left in between. Germline CDR1 is SGDLS and CDR2 is YYNGEE. The CDR3 region is CASSVATGLQGEQFF. The DNA for the CDR3 is TGTGCCAGCAGCGTAGCTACGGGACTCCAGGGTGAGCAGTTCTTC.

V usage is TRBV7-2 and J usage is TRBJ1-3; a possible D gene is TRBD1 (6 bases). The CDR3 sequence is 15 residues long. The germline V gene has CDR1 SGHTA and CDR2 FQGNSA. Trimming removed 2 bases from V and 4 bases from J, with 12 bases in between. The CDR3 is CASSLRRGVGNTIYF. Here the CDR3 DNA reads TGTGCCAGCAGCTTAAGGAGGGGGGTAGGAAACACCATATATTTT.

The rearrangement joins TRBV29-1 to TRBJ2-4, with TRBD1 as a possible D gene (5 bases). Germline CDR1 and CDR2: SQVTM and ANQGSEA. The CDR3 consists of 14 residues. Trimming cost V 7 bases and J 3 bases, with 16 bases left between them. The CDR3 coding sequence is TGCAGCGCCTATGGGTCAGGGCACAAAAACATTCAGTACTTC. This gives the protein CSAYGSGHKNIQYF.

CDR3 sequence (DNA): TGTGCCAGCAGCGCCCCGGACAGGGGGTCGGAGACCCAGTACTTC. This sequence encodes CASSAPDRGSETQYF. V is TRBV3-1 (or the pseudogene TRBV3-2) and J is TRBJ2-5; 10 bases align to TRBD1. Per germline, CDR1 LGHDT and CDR2 YNNKEL (reference sequence). V dropped 5 bases and J dropped 5; count of bases not matched to a gene: 8. This CDR3 has 15 residues.

The rearrangement links TRBV6-5 to TRBJ1-4; D unresolved. CDR1 is MNHEY, CDR2 SVGAGI, per germline. The CDR3 has 12 amino acids. Between the trimmed V and J ends, which lost 8 bases and 5 bases, there was a span of 9 bases. CDR3 DNA: TGTGCCAGCTTCCTCCGGAATGAAAAACTGTTTTTT. It translates to CASFLRNEKLFF.

The V gene is TRBV4-1, the J gene TRBJ1-4; D gene uncertain. The V and J ends lost 1 base and 0 bases respectively, with 6 bases between them. Looked up from germline, CDR1 is MGHRA and CDR2 is YSYEKL. This CDR3 is 15 amino acids long. CDR3 protein: CASSQVGPTNEKLFF. The CDR3 coding sequence is TGCGCCAGCAGCCAAGTAGGCCCAACTAATGAAAAACTGTTTTTT.

The chain uses TRBV24-1 and TRBJ2-5; no clear D. The V and J ends lost 3 bases and 0 bases respectively, with 13 bases between them. Germline values: CDR1 KGHDR, CDR2 SFDVKD. The CDR3 totals 16 residues. CDR3 loop: CATSDRFVDNQETQYF. In DNA, the CDR3 is TGTGCCACCAGTGATAGGTTCGTAGACAACCAAGAGACCCAGTACTTC.